The 9 T cell receptor beta chains in this list originate from one sample, sequenced in a study of shared clonotypes between healthy human individuals. Some clones are missing from TCRdb's copy, which holds only in-frame ones; the method was immunoSEQ multiplex PCR. The sample contains 800,000 to 950,000 clones, about 97% of which appear only once. Naive-designated CD8 cells lacked CD45RO, were positively enriched for CCR7, and omitted terminally differentiated effector memory CD45RA+ cells. Sequenced: naive CD8+ T cells sorted from blood. The receptors stem from a man younger than 45 in good health.

The chain has TRBV29-1 and TRBJ2-7; D may be TRBD1 or TRBD2 (5 bases each). This CDR3 is built from 15 residues. The ends were cut back, 4 bases at V and 3 bases at J, with 19 bases in the middle. Germline V gene data show CDR1 as SQVTM and CDR2 as ANQGSEA. The CDR3 coding sequence is TGCAGCGTTGGAACAACCGGGACGGCGAACTACGAGCAGTACTTC. It codes for CSVGTTGTANYEQYF.

The V and J genes are TRBV27 and TRBJ1-2; 12 positions match TRBD1. Germline CDR1 is MNHEY and CDR2 is SMNVEV (reference sequence). Trimming at V came to 4 bases and at J to 6 bases, leaving 6 bases not matched to a gene. The CDR3 is 15 amino acids. CDR3 sequence (DNA): TGTGCCAGCAGTTCCGGGACAGGGGGCGCGAATGGCTACACCTTC. Translating it yields CASSSGTGGANGYTF.

The chain recombines TRBV11-2 with TRBJ2-7; 9 nucleotides agree with TRBD1. Trimming at V came to 5 bases and at J to 3 bases, leaving 8 bases not matched to a gene. The CDR3 totals 15 residues. Germline CDR1 and CDR2: SGHAT and FQNNGV. CDR3 loop: CASSPGQGGIYEQYF. The CDR3 coding sequence is TGTGCCAGCAGCCCGGGACAGGGTGGGATCTACGAGCAGTACTTC.

CDR3 amino acids: CATRSSVLAGNTGELFF. The CDR3 DNA sequence: TGTGCCACCCGAAGTTCTGTACTAGCGGGCAACACCGGGGAGCTGTTTTTT. The rearrangement joins TRBV27 to TRBJ2-2; 9 nucleotides line up with TRBD2. CDR3 length: 17 amino acids. Per the germline V gene, CDR1 is MNHEY and CDR2 is SMNVEV (reference sequence). The ends lost 10 bases at V and 2 bases at J; junction bases unmatched: 14.

V and J are TRBV28 and TRBJ2-7; D perhaps matches TRBD2 (6 bases). This CDR3 spans 16 amino acids. Trimming pared 5 bases from V and 1 base from J, leaving 18 bases between. CDR1 is MDHEN and CDR2 is SYDVKM in the germline V gene. Written as DNA, the CDR3 is TGTGCCAGCAGTCCCCGAGGGATCCGGGGGTCCTACGAGCAGTACTTC. Its translation: CASSPRGIRGSYEQYF. The complete variable domain, with remaining parts taken from reference TRBV28 and TRBJ2-7, reads DVKVTQSSRYLVKRTGEKVFLECVQDMDHENMFWYRQDPGLGLRLIYFSYDVKMKEKGDIPEGYSVSREKKERFSLILESASTNQTSMYLCASSPRGIRGSYEQYFGPGTRLTVT.

The chain carries TRBV18 and TRBJ2-4; 7 nucleotides align to TRBD2. Germline loops: CDR1 KGHSH, CDR2 LQKENI. V dropped 3 bases and J dropped 5; count of bases not matched to a gene: 10. This CDR3 spans 16 amino acids. The CDR3 bases are TGTGCCAGCTCACCCATGGGTGAGCGGGGACAAAACATTCAGTACTTC. The encoded protein is CASSPMGERGQNIQYF. Full variable domain (remainder filled in from reference TRBV18 and TRBJ2-4): NAGVMQNPRHLVRRRGQEARLRCSPMKGHSHVYWYRQLPEEGLKFMVYLQKENIIDESGMPKERFSAEFPKEGPSILRIQQVVRGDSAAYFCASSPMGERGQNIQYFGAGTRLSVL.

This chain uses TRBV7-6 with TRBJ2-5, with 7 positions matching TRBD1. This CDR3 is 16 amino acids long. CDR1 is SGHVS, CDR2 FNYEAQ, per germline. V shed 2 bases and J 0 bases; nucleotides not matched to a gene: 6. This CDR3 reads CASSLRGTANQETQYF. Written as DNA, the CDR3 is TGTGCCAGCAGCTTAAGAGGGACAGCAAACCAAGAGACCCAGTACTTC.

On this clone: The identical CDR3 is also encoded by other nucleotide sequences in the sample. V gene TRBV27 combines with J gene TRBJ2-5; possible D gene TRBD2, 5 bases. The germline V gene encodes CDR1 MNHEY and CDR2 SMNVEV (reference sequence). The V and J ends lost 3 bases and 4 bases respectively, with 9 bases between them. This CDR3 is 13 amino acids long. DNA for the CDR3: TGTGCCAGCAGTTTTGGGAGTGGAGAGACCCAGTACTTC. Translation: CASSFGSGETQYF.

This chain uses TRBV5-1 with TRBJ2-3, with TRBD1 identical over 7 bases. Germline V CDR1 and CDR2: SGHRS, YFSETQ. J gave up 5 bases and V 0 bases, and 6 bases lay outside the gene matches. This CDR3 contains 15 residues. The CDR3 protein is CASSLETGERDTQYF. Written as DNA, the CDR3 is TGCGCCAGCAGCTTGGAAACAGGGGAGAGAGATACGCAGTATTTT.